The 2 T cell receptor beta chains below come from one sample, sequenced in a study of cytomegalovirus exposure and HLA in healthy donors. Assay: immunoSEQ multiplex PCR; the TCRdb copy retains only in-frame clones and omits some. Of about 200,000 clones in the sample, approximately 87% are singletons; the top ten hold around 5.6%. Sample: PBMCs. All receptors derive from a young woman in good health and CMV-seronegative.

This sequence joins TRBV27 and TRBJ1-1, with D possibly TRBD1 on 6 matching bases. Trimming pared 6 bases from V and 0 bases from J, leaving 14 bases between. Germline values: CDR1 MNHEY, CDR2 SMNVEV (reference sequence). This CDR3 region has 15 residues. CDR3 protein: CASRLRGGLNTEAFF. The CDR3 region has the DNA TGTGCCAGCAGGCTCAGGGGAGGGCTGAACACTGAAGCTTTCTTT.

The gene calls are TRBV7-2 and TRBJ2-2, with D perhaps TRBD2 (5 bases). This CDR3 has 14 amino acids. Trimming removed 5 bases at V and 6 bases at J, with 13 bases between. The V gene's germline CDR1 is SGHTA and CDR2 FQGNSA. DNA for the CDR3: TGTGCCAGCAGCCCCGGGGTGGGTCCCGGGGAGCTGTTTTTT. Protein: CASSPGVGPGELFF.